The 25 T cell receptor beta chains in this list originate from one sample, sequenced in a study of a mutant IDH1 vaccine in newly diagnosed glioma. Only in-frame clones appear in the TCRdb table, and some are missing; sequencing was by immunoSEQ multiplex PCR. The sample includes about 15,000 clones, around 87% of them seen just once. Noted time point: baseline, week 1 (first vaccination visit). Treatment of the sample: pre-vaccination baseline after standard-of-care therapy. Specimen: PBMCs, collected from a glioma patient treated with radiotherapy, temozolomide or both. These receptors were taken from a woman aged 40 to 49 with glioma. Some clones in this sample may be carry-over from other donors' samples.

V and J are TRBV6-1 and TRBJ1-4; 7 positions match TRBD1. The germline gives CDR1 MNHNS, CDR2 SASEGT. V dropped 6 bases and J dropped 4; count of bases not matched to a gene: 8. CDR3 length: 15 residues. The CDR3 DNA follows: TGTGCCAGCAGGGGGAACAGGGGCAATAATGAAAAACTGTTTTTT. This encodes CASRGNRGNNEKLFF.

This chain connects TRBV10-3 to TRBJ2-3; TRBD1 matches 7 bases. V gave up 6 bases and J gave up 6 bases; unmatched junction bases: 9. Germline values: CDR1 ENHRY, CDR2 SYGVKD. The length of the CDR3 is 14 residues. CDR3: CAISTGQVRDTQYF. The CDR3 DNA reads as TGTGCCATCAGCACCGGACAGGTCAGGGATACGCAGTATTTT.

CDR3 bases: TGTGCCAGCTCCCCGAGTGGAGGGAGCTATGGCTACACCTTC. Protein product: CASSPSGGSYGYTF. This chain links TRBV18 with TRBJ1-2, with D unresolved. CDR3 length: 14 residues. Germline CDR1 is KGHSH and CDR2 is LQKENI. V dropped 6 bases and J dropped 4 bases, with 15 bases sitting between them. The variable domain in full, completed from reference TRBV18 and TRBJ1-2, reads NAGVMQNPRHLVRRRGQEARLRCSPMKGHSHVYWYRQLPEEGLKFMVYLQKENIIDESGMPKERFSAEFPKEGPSILRIQQVVRGDSAAYFCASSPSGGSYGYTFGSGTRLTVV.

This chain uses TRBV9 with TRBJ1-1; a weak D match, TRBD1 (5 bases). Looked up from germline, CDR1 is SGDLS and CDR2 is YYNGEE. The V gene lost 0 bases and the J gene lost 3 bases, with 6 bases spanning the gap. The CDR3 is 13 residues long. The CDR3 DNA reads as TGTGCCAGCAGCGTAGGGGGGGACACTGAAGCTTTCTTT. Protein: CASSVGGDTEAFF.

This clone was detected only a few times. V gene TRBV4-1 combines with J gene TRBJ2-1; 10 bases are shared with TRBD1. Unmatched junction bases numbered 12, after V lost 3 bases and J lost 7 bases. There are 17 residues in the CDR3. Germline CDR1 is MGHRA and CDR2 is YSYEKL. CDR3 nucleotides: TGCGCCAGCAGCCACAGTCACGGGACAGGGGCCTCTAATGAGCAGTTCTTC. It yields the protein CASSHSHGTGASNEQFF.

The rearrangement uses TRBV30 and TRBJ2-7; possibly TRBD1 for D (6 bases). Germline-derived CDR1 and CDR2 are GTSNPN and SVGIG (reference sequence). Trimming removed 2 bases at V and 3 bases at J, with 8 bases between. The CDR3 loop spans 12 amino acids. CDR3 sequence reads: CAWSSTGYEQYF. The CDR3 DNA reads TGTGCCTGGAGTTCGACAGGCTACGAGCAGTACTTC.

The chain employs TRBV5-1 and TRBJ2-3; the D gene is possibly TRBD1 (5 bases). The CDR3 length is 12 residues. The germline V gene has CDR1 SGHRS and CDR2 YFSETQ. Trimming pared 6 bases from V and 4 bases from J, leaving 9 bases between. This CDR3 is CASNEGADTQYF. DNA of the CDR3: TGCGCCAGCAATGAAGGGGCAGATACGCAGTATTTT.

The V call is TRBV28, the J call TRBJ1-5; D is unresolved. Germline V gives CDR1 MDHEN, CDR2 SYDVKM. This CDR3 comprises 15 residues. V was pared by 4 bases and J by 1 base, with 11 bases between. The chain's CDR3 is CASSSEPRSNQPQHF. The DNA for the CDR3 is TGTGCCAGCAGTTCGGAACCCCGCAGCAATCAGCCCCAGCATTTT.

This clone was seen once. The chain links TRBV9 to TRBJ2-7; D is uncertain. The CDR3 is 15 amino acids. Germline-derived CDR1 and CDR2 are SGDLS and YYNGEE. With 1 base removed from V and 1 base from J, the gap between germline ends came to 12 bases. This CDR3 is CASSVSTDASYEQYF. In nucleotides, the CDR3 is TGTGCCAGCAGCGTATCGACGGACGCATCCTACGAGCAGTACTTC. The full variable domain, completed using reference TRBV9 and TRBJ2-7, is DSGVTQTPKHLITATGQRVTLRCSPRSGDLSVYWYQQSLDQGLQFLIQYYNGEERAKGNILERFSAQQFPDLHSELNLSSLELGDSALYFCASSVSTDASYEQYFGPGTRLTVT.

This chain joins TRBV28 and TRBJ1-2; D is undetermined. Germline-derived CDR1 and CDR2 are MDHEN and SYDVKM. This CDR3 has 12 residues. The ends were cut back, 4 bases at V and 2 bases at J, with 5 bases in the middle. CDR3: CASSYRNYGYTF. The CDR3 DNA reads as TGTGCCAGCAGTTACCGGAACTATGGCTACACCTTC.

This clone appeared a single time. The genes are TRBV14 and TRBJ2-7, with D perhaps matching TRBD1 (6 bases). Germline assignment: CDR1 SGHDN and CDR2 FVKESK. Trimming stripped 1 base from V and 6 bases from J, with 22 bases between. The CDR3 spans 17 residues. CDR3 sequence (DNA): TGTGCCAGCAGCCAAGCGTGGACAGCCCTCAGCAATGGCGAGCAGTACTTC. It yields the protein CASSQAWTALSNGEQYF.

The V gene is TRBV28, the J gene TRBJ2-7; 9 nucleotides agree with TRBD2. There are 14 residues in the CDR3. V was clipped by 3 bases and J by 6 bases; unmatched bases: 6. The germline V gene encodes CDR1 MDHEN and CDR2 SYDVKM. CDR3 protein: CASSLLAGDGEQYF. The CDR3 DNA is TGTGCCAGCAGTTTGTTAGCGGGAGACGGCGAGCAGTACTTC.

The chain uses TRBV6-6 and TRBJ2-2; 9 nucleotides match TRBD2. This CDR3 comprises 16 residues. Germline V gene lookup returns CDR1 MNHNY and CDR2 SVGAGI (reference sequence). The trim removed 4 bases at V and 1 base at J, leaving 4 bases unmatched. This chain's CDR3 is CASSSETSGNTGELFF. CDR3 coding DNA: TGTGCCAGCAGTTCCGAGACTAGCGGGAACACCGGGGAGCTGTTTTTT.

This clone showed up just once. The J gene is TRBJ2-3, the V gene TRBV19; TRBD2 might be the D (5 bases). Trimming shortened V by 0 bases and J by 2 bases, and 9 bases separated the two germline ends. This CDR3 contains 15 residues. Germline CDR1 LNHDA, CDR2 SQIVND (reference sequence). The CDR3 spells CASSIDSGLTDTQYF. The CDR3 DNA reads TGTGCCAGTAGTATAGACAGCGGACTCACAGATACGCAGTATTTT.

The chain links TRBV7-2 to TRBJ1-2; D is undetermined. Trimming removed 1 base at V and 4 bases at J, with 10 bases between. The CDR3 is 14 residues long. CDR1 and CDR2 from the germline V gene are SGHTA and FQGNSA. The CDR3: CASSLDGQIYGYTF. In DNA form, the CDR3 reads TGTGCCAGCAGCTTAGACGGTCAGATCTATGGCTACACCTTC. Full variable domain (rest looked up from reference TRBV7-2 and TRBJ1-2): GAGVSQSPSNKVTEKGKDVELRCDPISGHTALYWYRQSLGQGLEFLIYFQGNSAPDKSGLPSDRFSAERTGGSVSTLTIQRTQQEDSAVYLCASSLDGQIYGYTFGSGTRLTVV.

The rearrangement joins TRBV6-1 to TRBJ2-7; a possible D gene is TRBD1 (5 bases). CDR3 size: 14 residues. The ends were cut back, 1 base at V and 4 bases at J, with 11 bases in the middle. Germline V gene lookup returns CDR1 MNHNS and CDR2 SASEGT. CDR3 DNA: TGTGCCAGCAGTGAAGAAAAGGGGTGGTACGAGCAGTACTTC. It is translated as CASSEEKGWYEQYF.

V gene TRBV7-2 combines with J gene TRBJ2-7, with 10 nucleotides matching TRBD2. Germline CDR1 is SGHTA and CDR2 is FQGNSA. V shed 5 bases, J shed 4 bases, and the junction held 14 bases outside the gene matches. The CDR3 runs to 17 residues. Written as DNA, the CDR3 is TGTGCCAGCAGCCCCCCGGGGCGACTAGCGGGCAAGTACGAGCAGTACTTC. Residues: CASSPPGRLAGKYEQYF.

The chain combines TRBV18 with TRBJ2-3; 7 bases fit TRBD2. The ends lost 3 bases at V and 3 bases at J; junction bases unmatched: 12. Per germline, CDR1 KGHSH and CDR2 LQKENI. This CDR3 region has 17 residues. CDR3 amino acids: CASSPPIFAGETDTQYF. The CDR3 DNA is TGTGCCAGCTCACCGCCGATCTTTGCGGGGGAGACAGATACGCAGTATTTT. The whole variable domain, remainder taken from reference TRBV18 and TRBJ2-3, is NAGVMQNPRHLVRRRGQEARLRCSPMKGHSHVYWYRQLPEEGLKFMVYLQKENIIDESGMPKERFSAEFPKEGPSILRIQQVVRGDSAAYFCASSPPIFAGETDTQYFGPGTRLTVL.

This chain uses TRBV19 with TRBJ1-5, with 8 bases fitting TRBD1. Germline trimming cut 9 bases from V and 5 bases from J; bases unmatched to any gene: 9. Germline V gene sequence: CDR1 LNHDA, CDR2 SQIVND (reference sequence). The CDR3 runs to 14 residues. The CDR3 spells CASSTTGGYQPQHF. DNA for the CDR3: TGTGCCAGCTCTACTACAGGGGGATATCAGCCCCAGCATTTT.

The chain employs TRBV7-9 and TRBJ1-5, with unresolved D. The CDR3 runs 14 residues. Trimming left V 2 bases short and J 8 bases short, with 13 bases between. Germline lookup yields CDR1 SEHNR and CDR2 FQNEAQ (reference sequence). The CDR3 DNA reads TGTGCCAGCAGCTTAAGCACACTGCGGGAGCCCCAGCATTTT. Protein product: CASSLSTLREPQHF.

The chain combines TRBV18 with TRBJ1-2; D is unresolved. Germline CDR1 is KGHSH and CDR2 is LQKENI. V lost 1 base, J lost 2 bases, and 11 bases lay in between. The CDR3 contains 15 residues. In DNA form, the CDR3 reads TGTGCCAGCTCACCACTAGAATCCCCCAACTATGGCTACACCTTC. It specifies CASSPLESPNYGYTF. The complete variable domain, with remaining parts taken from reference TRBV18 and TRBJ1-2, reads NAGVMQNPRHLVRRRGQEARLRCSPMKGHSHVYWYRQLPEEGLKFMVYLQKENIIDESGMPKERFSAEFPKEGPSILRIQQVVRGDSAAYFCASSPLESPNYGYTFGSGTRLTVV.

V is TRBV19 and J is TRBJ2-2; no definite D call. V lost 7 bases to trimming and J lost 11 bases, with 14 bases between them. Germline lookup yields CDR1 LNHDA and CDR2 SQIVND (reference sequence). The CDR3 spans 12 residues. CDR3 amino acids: CASTGNAFELFF. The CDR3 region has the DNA TGTGCCAGTACTGGTAACGCGTTTGAGCTGTTTTTT.

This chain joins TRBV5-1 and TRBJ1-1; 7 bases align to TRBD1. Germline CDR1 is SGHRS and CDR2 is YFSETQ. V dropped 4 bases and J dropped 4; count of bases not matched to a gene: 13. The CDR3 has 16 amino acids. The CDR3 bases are TGCGCCAGCAGCCCCACGACGACAGGGATCCGCACTGAAGCTTTCTTT. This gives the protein CASSPTTTGIRTEAFF. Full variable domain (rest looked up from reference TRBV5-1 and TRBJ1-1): KAGVTQTPRYLIKTRGQQVTLSCSPISGHRSVSWYQQTPGQGLQFLFEYFSETQRNKGNFPGRFSGRQFSNSRSEMNVSTLELGDSALYLCASSPTTTGIRTEAFFGQGTRLTVV.

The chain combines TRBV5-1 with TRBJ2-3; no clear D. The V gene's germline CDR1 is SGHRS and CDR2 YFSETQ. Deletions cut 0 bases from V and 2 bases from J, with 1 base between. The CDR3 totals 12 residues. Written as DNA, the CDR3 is TGCGCCAGCAGCTTGGTCACAGATACGCAGTATTTT. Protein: CASSLVTDTQYF.

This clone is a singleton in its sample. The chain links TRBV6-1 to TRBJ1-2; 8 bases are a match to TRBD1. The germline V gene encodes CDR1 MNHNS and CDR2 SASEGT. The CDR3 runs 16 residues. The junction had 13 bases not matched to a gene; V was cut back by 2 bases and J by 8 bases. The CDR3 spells CASSEQGAGGRSGYTF. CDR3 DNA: TGTGCCAGCAGTGAACAGGGGGCGGGGGGCAGGAGCGGCTACACCTTC.